The rows below give T cell receptor beta chains drawn from one sample of a study of blood T cell repertoires in COVID-19. Data came from immunoSEQ multiplex PCR; TCRdb stores just in-frame clones and leaves some out. This sample yields roughly 92,000 clones, of which approximately 83% are seen a single time; 31% belongs to the top ten. Sequenced input: peripheral blood. These receptors were taken from a woman of 80 years or more with active or convalescent COVID-19. CDR3s include the opening cysteine and the closing phenylalanine or tryptophan. The order of the fields is clone size, D gene, V gene, CDR3 length, J gene, CDR3 protein, CDR3 DNA. A D gene is named only where the DNA matches it firmly. Clone size is stated in some rows and not others, as once, few, many or a class when expanded.

NA	NA	TRBV7-2	16	TRBJ2-6	CASSARRASGANVLTF	TGTGCCAGCAGCGCGCGCAGGGCCTCTGGGGCCAACGTCCTGACTTTC
NA	TRBD2	TRBV6-6	16	TRBJ2-2	CASSALGLANTGELFF	TGTGCCAGCAGTGCCCTGGGACTAGCGAACACCGGGGAGCTGTTTTTT
NA	TRBD1	TRBV5-4	15	TRBJ1-3	CASSRDRGSGNTIYF	TGTGCCAGCAGCCGGGACAGGGGCTCGGGAAACACCATATATTTT
NA	NA	TRBV6-2/TRBV6-3	12	TRBJ1-4	CASSDGGGKLFF	TGTGCCAGCAGCGACGGGGGGGGAAAACTGTTTTTT
few	TRBD1	TRBV7-9	15	TRBJ1-1	CASSLSPQGTAEAFF	TGTGCCAGCAGCTTATCCCCACAGGGGACGGCTGAAGCTTTCTTT
NA	TRBD1	TRBV5-4	15	TRBJ2-4	CASSSAPGTGNIQYF	TGTGCCAGCAGCTCCGCCCCCGGGACAGGCAACATTCAGTACTTC
NA	TRBD1	TRBV19	14	TRBJ1-5	CASTVTGGIQPQHF	TGTGCCAGTACGGTGACAGGGGGCATTCAGCCCCAGCATTTT
NA	NA	TRBV12-3/TRBV12-4	13	TRBJ1-2	CASSPQGFFGYTF	TGTGCCAGCAGTCCCCAGGGGTTCTTTGGCTACACCTTC
NA	NA	TRBV28	14	TRBJ1-4	CAVSQGTTNEKLFF	TGTGCCGTGTCTCAGGGGACAACTAATGAAAAACTGTTTTTT
NA	NA	TRBV7-8	15	TRBJ2-3	CASSLTRGLTDTQYF	TGTGCCAGCAGCTTAACCCGCGGGTTGACAGATACGCAGTATTTT
NA	TRBD1	TRBV5-1	16	TRBJ1-3	CASSETGGSSGNTIYF	TGCGCCAGCAGCGAAACAGGGGGCAGTTCTGGAAACACCATATATTTT
NA	NA	TRBV28	15	TRBJ1-1	CASSLGRSPSAEAFF	TGTGCCAGCAGTTTAGGTCGGAGTCCGTCGGCGGAAGCTTTCTTT
NA	TRBD2	TRBV19	16	TRBJ2-7	CASSSAGLAGAYEQYF	TGTGCCAGTAGCAGCGCCGGGCTAGCGGGAGCCTACGAGCAGTACTTC
NA	TRBD1	TRBV2	14	TRBJ2-7	CASSLGQGRGEQYF	TGTGCCAGCAGCCTGGGACAGGGAAGGGGCGAGCAGTACTTC
NA	TRBD2	TRBV27	18	TRBJ2-5	CASSSGTSGRAGEETQYF	TGTGCCAGCAGTTCCGGGACTAGCGGGAGGGCCGGGGAAGAGACCCAGTACTTC
NA	NA	TRBV5-1	14	TRBJ1-1	CASSGGHLNTEAFF	TGCGCCAGCAGCGGGGGACACTTGAACACTGAAGCTTTCTTT
NA	NA	TRBV16	11	TRBJ2-1	CASSRVGEQFF	TGTGCCAGCAGTCGAGTCGGTGAGCAGTTCTTC
NA	TRBD2	TRBV7-8	17	TRBJ2-1	CASSLDGTRGGYNEQFF	TGTGCCAGCAGCTTAGATGGGACTAGGGGGGGCTACAATGAGCAGTTCTTC
NA	TRBD2	TRBV6-5	15	TRBJ2-5	CASMRLAGVQETQYF	TGTGCCAGCATGCGACTAGCGGGGGTCCAAGAGACCCAGTACTTC
NA	TRBD1	TRBV7-9	15	TRBJ2-1	CASSPRGLEDNEQFF	TGTGCCAGCAGTCCGAGGGGGCTAGAGGACAATGAGCAGTTCTTC
few	NA	TRBV10-2	11	TRBJ2-3	CASRIEDTQYF	TGCGCCAGCAGAATAGAAGATACGCAGTATTTT
NA	TRBD2	TRBV28	13	TRBJ2-5	CASWTSGTETQYF	TGTGCCAGTTGGACTAGCGGTACAGAGACCCAGTACTTC
NA	NA	TRBV28	14	TRBJ1-4	CASSLQMWNEKLFF	TGTGCCAGCAGTCTTCAGATGTGGAATGAAAAACTGTTTTTT
NA	NA	TRBV28	14	TRBJ2-3	CASSLRGGADTQYF	TGTGCCAGCAGTTTAAGGGGGGGCGCAGATACGCAGTATTTT
NA	TRBD1	TRBV5-4	19	TRBJ2-7	CASSAGALGRGSPSYEQYF	TGTGCCAGCAGCGCTGGGGCCCTGGGCAGGGGGTCGCCCTCCTACGAGCAGTACTTC
NA	NA	TRBV28	15	TRBJ1-2	CASSFGGGGVYGYTF	TGTGCCAGCAGTTTTGGGGGCGGGGGCGTCTATGGCTACACCTTC
NA	NA	TRBV14	15	TRBJ1-2	CASSQVGGHNSGYTF	TGTGCCAGCAGCCAAGTCGGCGGCCACAATAGCGGCTACACCTTC
once	NA	TRBV15	15	TRBJ2-7	CATSRDPRPEGEQYF	TGTGCCACCAGCAGAGATCCCCGGCCTGAGGGCGAGCAGTACTTC
NA	NA	TRBV11-2	11	TRBJ2-7	CASSSAYEQYF	TGTGCCAGCAGCTCCGCCTACGAGCAGTACTTC
NA	NA	TRBV9	15	TRBJ2-5	CASSVAPGAGETQYF	TGTGCCAGCAGCGTAGCTCCAGGGGCTGGGGAGACCCAGTACTTC
NA	NA	TRBV6-5	15	TRBJ1-2	CASSVMVAGGYGYTF	TGTGCCAGCAGCGTTATGGTCGCGGGGGGCTATGGCTACACCTTC
NA	NA	TRBV7-8	14	TRBJ2-2	CASSSSRVTGELFF	TGTGCCAGCAGCTCGAGCAGGGTCACCGGGGAGCTGTTTTTT
few	NA	TRBV11-2	13	TRBJ2-2	CASSLIRSGELFF	TGTGCCAGCAGCCTGATCCGGTCCGGGGAGCTGTTTTTT
NA	TRBD1	TRBV24-1	15	TRBJ1-3	CATSRTGDSGNTIYF	TGTGCCACCAGCCGGACAGGGGATAGCGGAAACACCATATATTTT
NA	TRBD2	TRBV3-1/TRBV3-2	18	TRBJ2-5	CASSQERGLASAQETQYF	TGTGCCAGCAGCCAAGAAAGGGGACTAGCGAGTGCCCAAGAGACCCAGTACTTC
NA	NA	TRBV5-4	13	TRBJ1-4	CASSLERNEKLFF	TGTGCCAGCAGCTTGGAACGGAATGAAAAACTGTTTTTT
few	TRBD2	TRBV9	16	TRBJ2-3	CASSPQGAGGTDTQYF	TGTGCCAGCAGCCCCCAAGGGGCGGGGGGCACAGATACGCAGTATTTT
NA	NA	TRBV18	16	TRBJ2-7	CASSPVRQISTYEQYF	TGTGCCAGCTCACCAGTTCGACAGATTAGCACCTACGAGCAGTACTTC
few	TRBD1	TRBV27	13	TRBJ1-5	CASRQGPFLPQHF	TGTGCCAGCCGACAGGGGCCCTTCTTGCCCCAGCATTTT
once	TRBD2	TRBV5-4	14	TRBJ2-1	CASRTSGSYNEQFF	TGTGCCAGCAGGACTAGCGGCTCCTACAATGAGCAGTTCTTC